This T cell receptor (beta chain) was profiled in a study of blood T cell repertoires in COVID-19 (dated by TCRdb to about 2020). With regard to the full study: The collaborator samples originated in the United States, Italy and Spain and spanned the acute and convalescent phases of COVID-19. The samples were drawn from the first 160 participants of the ongoing ImmuneRACE study and from roughly 1,300 subjects provided by 6 global collaborators. The material from the prospective study consisted of cDNA or gDNA derived from T cells, B-cell-depleted T cells, or PBMCs. Deeply sampled blood TCRbeta repertoires from subjects exposed to, actively infected with, or recovered from COVID-19 were included in the dataset. The repertoires were released in a freely available public database intended as a resource for research on the immune response to SARS-CoV-2. Where available, HLA class I and class II types were taken from metadata supplied by the sample provider and were not determined by assay-based typing. A de-identified subject ID, COVID-19 status, age in years and sex were almost always included in the sample metadata.

TCRbeta CDR3 regions were amplified from genomic DNA using the immunoSEQ Assay, a bias-controlled multiplex PCR. The study's own analysis went as follows. The number of nucleated cells in each sample was estimated from the amplification of reference gene primers within the assay. To quantify the absolute abundance of each unique TCRbeta CDR3 rearrangement, sequence reads were collapsed and filtered. For each sample, productive Simpson clonality was calculated by taking the square root of Simpson's diversity index across productive rearrangements. TCRdb retrieved this table from immuneACCESS and kept in-frame rearrangements only. Not all clones are present; in checked studies, unresolved V genes account for under half, and no reason is known for the remainder. The V and J calls and clone size are taken from that table; D and trimming were inferred from the DNA. Counted in this sample were about 150,000 clones; approximately 84% of them appeared once. The top ten clones comprise under 2.5% of the sample.

Overall study outcomes, separate from this receptor: The amount of clinical and demographic metadata varied by source and participant and was provided uncurated.

This clone was seen a few times. Its target antigen remains unknown. Per-base qualities were not stored, and no clone one base away is much larger. The collaborating institutions used their own protocols to collect whole blood in K2EDTA tubes. For TCRbeta analysis, collaborators shipped samples as frozen whole blood, isolated PBMCs, or DNA extracted from either of those sample types. The germline V gene supplies CDR1 SGHAT and CDR2 FQNNGV. V is cut by 0 bases and J by 0 bases, and the space between the germline ends is 12 bases. Inclusive of the bounding cysteine and phenylalanine, the CDR3 is 16 residues long. Just the 48-base CDR3 DNA is kept, in frame starting at base 1.

The TCR sequence derives from a man aged 70 or older with acute or convalescent COVID-19. The sample was peripheral blood. The chain is assembled from TRBV11-2 and TRBJ2-7; TRBD1 is a weak D gene call, 6 bases matching. The encoded CDR3 is CASSLDRTGISYEQYF. The bases are TGTGCCAGCAGCTTAGATCGAACAGGGATCTCCTACGAGCAGTACTTC.